This T cell receptor beta chain was captured in a study of regulatory T cells in long-lasting Graves disease. Study overall: Newly diagnosed Graves' patients had under 3 months of antithyroid drugs. Study-level findings and limits: Relative to newly diagnosed Graves' patients, persistent ones had lower TCR diversity.

The authors built TCR beta libraries using iRepertoire HTBI primers and Arm-PCR of CDR3 regions. Each CDR3 protein gets one entry after TCRdb re-called the multiplex PCR reads with MiXCR. The data contain approximately 360,000 distinct CDR3 sequences, 12% of them singletons. For this clonotype: Its antigen is currently unknown.

Noted time point: newly diagnosed GD, antithyroid drugs for less than 3 months. Following extraction of RNA from PBMCs, that RNA was used to make the TCR library. These data also formed part of another study, on T cells in Graves' hyperthyroidism and ophthalmopathy. That investigation notes: Recently diagnosed hyperthyroidism of less than 2 months' duration affected patients aged 18 to 65.

This TCR was sampled from a young woman with Graves disease. The sample in question was peripheral blood mononuclear cells (PBMCs), obtained at new diagnosis, from a patient treated with antithyroid drugs.

CDR3 sequence: CATSRFQGANGYTF. As DNA, the CDR3 is TGTGCCACCAGCAGATTTCAAGGGGCTAATGGCTACACCTTC. The chain is built from TRBV15 and TRBJ1-2; D perhaps matches TRBD1 (5 bases). Trimming took off 2 bases at V and 6 bases at J, with 13 bases between the two ends. This CDR3 has 14 residues. CDR1 is LNHNV, CDR2 YYDKDF, per germline (reference sequence).